The T cell receptor (beta chain) described here comes from a study of OX40 agonist ivuxolimab in advanced cancers. Study context: 30% to 40% of patients had received prior checkpoint inhibitor therapy.

The table came from immunoSEQ multiplex PCR; TCRdb's copy has only in-frame clones and leaves some out. In the table there are about 60,000 clones, about 86% of which are singletons. J gave up 4 bases and V 5 bases, and 3 bases lay outside the gene matches. This CDR3 is 14 amino acids long. Per germline, CDR1 LNHDA and CDR2 SQIVND (reference sequence). In the case of this clone: Its antigen is currently unknown.

Broader study findings: The 0.1-3.0 mg/kg partial responders had among the lowest clonal expansion.

Material: CD4+ or CD8+ T cells sorted from blood, obtained in a trial of the OX40 agonist ivuxolimab. The sequence was obtained from an adult with an advanced solid tumor such as melanoma, head and neck, liver or kidney cancer. V and J are TRBV19 and TRBJ2-2; TRBD1 agrees at 8 bases. The CDR3 loop reads CASSRTGITGELFF. As DNA, the CDR3 is TGTGCCAGTAGTCGGACAGGGATCACCGGGGAGCTGTTTTTT.